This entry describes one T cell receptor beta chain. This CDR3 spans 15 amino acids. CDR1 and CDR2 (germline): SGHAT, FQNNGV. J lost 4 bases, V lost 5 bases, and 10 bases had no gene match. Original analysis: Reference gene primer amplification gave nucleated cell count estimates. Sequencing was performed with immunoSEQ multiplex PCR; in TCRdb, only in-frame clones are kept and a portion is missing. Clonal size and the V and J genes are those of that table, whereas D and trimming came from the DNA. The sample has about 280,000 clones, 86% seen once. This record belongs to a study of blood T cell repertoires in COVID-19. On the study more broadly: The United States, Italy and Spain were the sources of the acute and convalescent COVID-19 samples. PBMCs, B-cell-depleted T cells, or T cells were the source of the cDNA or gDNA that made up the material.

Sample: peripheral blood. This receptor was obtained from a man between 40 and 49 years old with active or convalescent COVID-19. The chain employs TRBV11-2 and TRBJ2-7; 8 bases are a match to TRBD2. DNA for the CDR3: TGTGCCAGCAGCAGTCCCGGGACTAGAGCGTACGAGCAGTACTTC. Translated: CASSSPGTRAYEQYF.